The 22 T cell receptor beta chains below all came from one sample that was sequenced in a study of blood T cell repertoires in COVID-19. Profiled with immunoSEQ multiplex PCR; TCRdb holds only in-frame clones, not every one. The sample shows fewer than 500,000 clones, roughly 90% of them seen only once. Material for sequencing was peripheral blood. The receptors here all came from a woman in her 30s with acute or convalescent COVID-19.

This clone has a handful of counts. The chain uses TRBV5-4 and TRBJ1-1; D gene ambiguous. The germline V gene encodes CDR1 SGHNT and CDR2 YYREEE (reference sequence). This CDR3 comprises 13 residues. V dropped 2 bases and J dropped 1 base, with 6 bases sitting between them. The DNA of the CDR3 is TGTGCCAGCAGCTTCCCCGGGAACACTGAAGCTTTCTTT. Translating it yields CASSFPGNTEAFF.

The CDR3 nucleotides are TGTGCCAGCAGTTTCGGGACAGAGAGAACTAATGAAAAACTGTTTTTT. Amino acid sequence: CASSFGTERTNEKLFF. The chain combines TRBV27 with TRBJ1-4; 7 bases are shared with TRBD1. From germline, CDR1 is MNHEY and CDR2 SMNVEV (reference sequence). Germline trimming cut 3 bases from V and 1 base from J; bases unmatched to any gene: 5. The CDR3 sequence is 16 residues long. Using reference TRBV27 and TRBJ1-4 for the parts outside the CDR3, the full variable domain is EAQVTQNPRYLITVTGKKLTVTCSQNMNHEYMSWYRQDPGLGLRQIYYSMNVEVTDKGDVPEGYKVSRKEKRNFPLILESPSPNQTSLYFCASSFGTERTNEKLFFGSGTQLSVL.

The V and J genes are TRBV20-1 and TRBJ2-2, with a possible D match to TRBD2 (6 bases). CDR3 length: 11 amino acids. Germline V gene data show CDR1 as DFQATT and CDR2 as SNEGSKA (reference sequence). Between the trimmed V and J ends, which lost 3 bases and 8 bases, there was a span of 7 bases. CDR3 residues: CSASGGGELFF. The CDR3 DNA sequence: TGCAGTGCTAGCGGGGGTGGGGAGCTGTTTTTT.

This rearrangement joins TRBV7-9 to TRBJ1-4; D perhaps matches TRBD1 (5 bases). Trimming took off 5 bases at V and 2 bases at J, with 18 bases between the two ends. This CDR3 region has 17 residues. CDR1 and CDR2 from the germline V gene are SEHNR and FQNEAQ (reference sequence). The CDR3 protein is CASSPRQGKSTNEKLFF. The DNA for the CDR3 is TGTGCCAGCAGCCCGAGGCAGGGAAAGTCTACTAATGAAAAACTGTTTTTT.

This sequence joins TRBV30 and TRBJ1-5; no clear D gene. The CDR3 loop spans 14 amino acids. Looked up from germline, CDR1 is GTSNPN and CDR2 is SVGIG (reference sequence). Trimming pared 1 base from V and 4 bases from J, leaving 11 bases between. The CDR3 sequence: CAWSDGRINQPQHF. Written as DNA, the CDR3 is TGTGCCTGGAGTGACGGGAGGATAAATCAGCCCCAGCATTTT.

The chain's CDR3 is CASSEEQGRRQPQHF. CDR3 DNA: TGTGCCAGCAGTGAAGAACAGGGCCGCAGACAGCCCCAGCATTTT. The chain employs TRBV6-1 and TRBJ1-5, with D perhaps matching TRBD1 (6 bases). The CDR3 runs to 15 residues. Germline V lookup: CDR1 MNHNS, CDR2 SASEGT. With 1 base removed from V and 7 bases from J, the gap between germline ends came to 14 bases.

The chain uses TRBV6-2 or TRBV6-3 and TRBJ1-6; D is perhaps TRBD1 (6 bases). V shed 4 bases and J shed 5 bases, with 15 bases lying between them. The CDR3 is 16 amino acids. Germline CDR1 reads MNHEY; CDR2 reads SVGEGT. CDR3 region: CASSFGQQGNNSPLHF. The CDR3 region has the DNA TGTGCCAGCAGTTTTGGACAACAGGGCAATAATTCACCCCTCCACTTT.

This clone was observed once. V and J are TRBV18 and TRBJ2-1; 9 positions agree with TRBD1. This CDR3 is built from 15 residues. The V segment lost 4 bases and the J segment 9 bases; nucleotides outside the gene matches: 10. The germline gives CDR1 KGHSH, CDR2 LQKENI. CDR3 residues: CASSRRGQGVSEQFF. The CDR3 DNA reads TGTGCCAGCTCACGAAGGGGACAGGGTGTGAGTGAGCAGTTCTTC.

Written as DNA, the CDR3 is TGTGCCAGCCAGGGGGTGGCGCATGGCTACACCTTC. Translating it yields CASQGVAHGYTF. V usage is TRBV9 and J usage is TRBJ1-2; 7 nucleotides line up with TRBD1. V lost 7 bases, J lost 6 bases, and 6 bases stayed unmatched. The CDR3 sequence is 12 residues long. Germline V gene sequence: CDR1 SGDLS, CDR2 YYNGEE.

This chain connects TRBV7-8 to TRBJ2-7, with a weak D call TRBD2 (6 bases). Germline V gene lookup returns CDR1 SGHVS and CDR2 FQNEAQ. The CDR3 consists of 13 residues. V was trimmed by 0 bases and J by 6 bases, leaving 9 bases between them. The CDR3 region is CASSLAGGFEQYF. CDR3 DNA: TGTGCCAGCAGCTTAGCTGGAGGGTTCGAGCAGTACTTC.

The chain recombines TRBV30 with TRBJ1-1, with TRBD1 as a possible D gene (5 bases). The V gene's germline CDR1 is GTSNPN and CDR2 SVGIG (reference sequence). The CDR3 totals 15 residues. V was shortened by 4 bases and J by 4 bases, with 19 bases between the two germline ends. The CDR3 coding sequence is TGTGCCTGGAACCGGGGGAAGGTGGAGGCCACTGAAGCTTTCTTT. Protein product: CAWNRGKVEATEAFF.

This rearrangement joins TRBV5-5 to TRBJ1-3; 7 nucleotides line up with TRBD1. The V gene's germline CDR1 is SGHKS and CDR2 YYEKEE (reference sequence). CDR3 length equals 13 residues. With 6 bases clipped from V and 2 bases from J, the junction kept 2 bases outside the gene matches. The CDR3 region has the DNA TGTGCCAGCACCAGGGGGACTGGAAACACCATATATTTT. This codes for CASTRGTGNTIYF.

The V and J genes are TRBV12-5 and TRBJ2-1, with D perhaps matching TRBD2 (5 bases). Germline lookup yields CDR1 LGHNT and CDR2 FRNRAP. The CDR3 consists of 13 residues. V was trimmed by 7 bases and J by 7 bases, leaving 14 bases between them. The CDR3 loop is CASAIGGRNEQFF. DNA for the CDR3: TGTGCTAGTGCTATAGGTGGGAGAAATGAGCAGTTCTTC. The variable domain in full, completed from reference TRBV12-5 and TRBJ2-1, reads DARVTQTPRHKVTEMGQEVTMRCQPILGHNTVFWYRQTMMQGLELLAYFRNRAPLDDSGMPKDRFSAEMPDATLATLKIQPSEPRDSAVYFCASAIGGRNEQFFGPGTRLTVL.

V and J are TRBV30 and TRBJ1-2; 10 bases fit TRBD1. From germline, CDR1 is GTSNPN and CDR2 SVGIG (reference sequence). The V and J ends lost 1 base and 5 bases, in that order; junction bases with no gene match: 1. CDR3 length: 13 residues. The CDR3 protein is CAWSEGQGYGYTF. Here the CDR3 DNA reads TGTGCCTGGAGTGAGGGACAGGGGTATGGCTACACCTTC.

The J gene is TRBJ1-1, the V gene TRBV2; 8 bases agree with TRBD1. The CDR3 has 18 amino acids. Germline V gene lookup returns CDR1 SNHLY and CDR2 FYNNEI. With V trimmed by 7 bases and J by 6 bases, 22 bases remained unmatched. The CDR3: CASTPRGLYTQGAAEAFF. The DNA for the CDR3 is TGTGCCAGCACCCCTCGGGGTCTCTACACTCAGGGGGCGGCTGAAGCTTTCTTT.

CDR3 in DNA: TGTGCCAGCAGCACCGGGACTAGACGGCGGACCGGGGAGCTGTTTTTT. Its translation: CASSTGTRRRTGELFF. This chain connects TRBV5-4 to TRBJ2-2, with 8 bases identical to TRBD2. Germline loops: CDR1 SGHNT, CDR2 YYREEE (reference sequence). The CDR3 runs to 16 residues. The V segment lost 4 bases and the J segment 5 bases; nucleotides outside the gene matches: 10.

Of note for this clone: The same CDR3 also results from other DNA sequences found in this sample. The CDR3 DNA sequence: TGTGCCAGCAGCCAAGACCGGGGGTCTTACGAGCAGTACTTC. Translation: CASSQDRGSYEQYF. The rearrangement joins TRBV3-1 (or the pseudogene TRBV3-2) to TRBJ2-7; TRBD2 is a possible D gene (6 bases). Trimming pared 0 bases from V and 4 bases from J, leaving 10 bases between. Germline assignment: CDR1 LGHDT and CDR2 YNNKEL (reference sequence). The CDR3 is 14 amino acids.

The rearrangement links TRBV3-1 (or the pseudogene TRBV3-2) to TRBJ2-3; 7 nucleotides align to TRBD1. The CDR3 runs to 13 residues. V dropped 5 bases and J dropped 5; count of bases not matched to a gene: 4. CDR1 LGHDT and CDR2 YNNKEL come from the germline V gene (reference sequence). CDR3 loop: CASSVTGLDTQYF. In DNA form, the CDR3 reads TGTGCCAGCAGCGTGACAGGGTTAGATACGCAGTATTTT.

This clone was seen once. The chain is built from TRBV10-2 and TRBJ2-1; D call uncertain. This CDR3 is 9 amino acids long. Germline CDR1 WSHSY, CDR2 SAAADI. V was trimmed by 9 bases and J by 9 bases, leaving 6 bases between them. CDR3: CARLCEQFF. Here the CDR3 DNA reads TGCGCCAGGTTATGTGAGCAGTTCTTC.

V and J are TRBV15 and TRBJ2-1; 7 bases align to TRBD1. Trimming cost V 8 bases and J 1 base; bases outside gene matches: 11. The CDR3 contains 16 residues. Germline CDR1 is LNHNV and CDR2 is YYDKDF (reference sequence). This chain's CDR3 is CATQVTWGQSYNEQFF. As DNA, the CDR3 is TGTGCCACCCAAGTTACCTGGGGACAGTCCTACAATGAGCAGTTCTTC. The whole variable domain, remainder taken from reference TRBV15 and TRBJ2-1, is DAMVIQNPRYQVTQFGKPVTLSCSQTLNHNVMYWYQQKSSQAPKLLFHYYDKDFNNEADTPDNFQSRRPNTSFCFLDIRSPGLGDTAMYLCATQVTWGQSYNEQFFGPGTRLTVL.

With respect to this clone: In the same sample, other DNA sequences code for this CDR3. The chain uses TRBV5-6 and TRBJ2-7; D is perhaps TRBD2 (5 bases). V was shortened by 4 bases and J by 3 bases, with 8 bases between the two germline ends. The CDR3 extends over 12 amino acids. Germline V gene lookup returns CDR1 SGHDT and CDR2 YYEEEE. CDR3 loop: CASSPGGYEQYF. Written as DNA, the CDR3 is TGTGCCAGCAGCCCCGGAGGCTACGAGCAGTACTTC.

The V call is TRBV2, the J call TRBJ1-2; no firm D call. The length of the CDR3 is 14 residues. Trimming pared 2 bases from V and 0 bases from J, leaving 7 bases between. Germline V gives CDR1 SNHLY, CDR2 FYNNEI. This CDR3 is CASSEWQTNYGYTF. DNA of the CDR3: TGTGCCAGCAGTGAATGGCAGACTAACTATGGCTACACCTTC.